Listed here are 13 T cell receptor beta chains from one sample, sequenced in a study of blood T cell repertoires in COVID-19. Assay used: immunoSEQ multiplex PCR; TCRdb lists only in-frame clones, some missing. The repertoire holds 26,000 or so clones, with under 80% as singletons. The specimen was peripheral blood. The receptor source for this set is a man aged 70-80 years with acute or convalescent COVID-19.

The V call is TRBV6-5, the J call TRBJ1-2; a weak D match, TRBD1 (6 bases). The V end lost 0 bases, the J end lost 4 bases, and 9 bases lay between the germline ends. Germline CDR1 and CDR2: MNHEY and SVGAGI. The CDR3 loop spans 14 amino acids. CDR3 in amino acids: CASSYSDSGYGYTF. CDR3 bases: TGTGCCAGCAGTTACTCGGACAGCGGCTATGGCTACACCTTC.

The chain uses TRBV20-1 and TRBJ2-7; 7 positions match TRBD2. The V segment lost 6 bases and the J segment 4 bases; nucleotides outside the gene matches: 3. Germline CDR1 DFQATT, CDR2 SNEGSKA (reference sequence). CDR3 size: 11 residues. The CDR3 DNA reads as TGCAGTGCAGGGCGGGAGTACGAGCAGTACTTC. Its translation is CSAGREYEQYF.

This chain joins TRBV11-2 and TRBJ2-7; D is perhaps TRBD1 (6 bases). V gave up 5 bases and J gave up 4 bases, with 18 bases separating them. CDR1 is SGHAT, CDR2 FQNNGV, per germline. This CDR3 contains 15 residues. CDR3 nucleotides: TGTGCCAGCAGCAGAAACAGGGTAGGCTCGTACGAGCAGTACTTC. This sequence encodes CASSRNRVGSYEQYF.

The chain recombines TRBV7-9 with TRBJ2-5; 10 nucleotides align to TRBD2. Looked up from germline, CDR1 is SEHNR and CDR2 is FQNEAQ (reference sequence). J lost 1 base, V lost 8 bases, and 7 bases had no gene match. CDR3 size: 15 residues. Here the CDR3 DNA reads TGTGCCAGCGGACTAGCGGCCACTATCCAAGAGACCCAGTACTTC. Its protein is CASGLAATIQETQYF.

The count of this clone is one. The V and J genes are TRBV7-2 and TRBJ1-5; D ambiguous. Germline loops: CDR1 SGHTA, CDR2 FQGNSA. With 5 bases removed from V and 5 bases from J, the gap between germline ends came to 10 bases. This CDR3 is 13 amino acids long. CDR3 nucleotides: TGTGCCAGCAGCCCTGACACAGATCAGCCCCAGCATTTT. It codes for CASSPDTDQPQHF.

The gene calls are TRBV10-3 and TRBJ2-7, with D perhaps matching TRBD2 (5 bases). Trimming shortened V by 4 bases and J by 1 base, and 14 bases separated the two germline ends. The CDR3 is 15 residues long. Germline V lookup: CDR1 ENHRY, CDR2 SYGVKD. CDR3 protein: CAISASSDSSYEQYF. In DNA form, the CDR3 reads TGTGCCATCAGTGCCAGCTCGGACTCGTCCTACGAGCAGTACTTC.

V gene TRBV12-3 or TRBV12-4 combines with J gene TRBJ2-1, with TRBD2 matching over 8 bases. The J segment lost 7 bases and the V segment lost 10 bases, leaving 3 bases of the junction unmatched. CDR3 length equals 11 residues. The DNA for the CDR3 is TGTGCCACCCAGCGGGGGAATGAGCAGTTCTTC. Its protein is CATQRGNEQFF.

Comment on this clone: At one boundary the junction diverges from the germline segment, which might be a read error. J is TRBJ1-2 and V is TRBV10-3, with 8 bases identical to TRBD1. The CDR3 totals 9 residues. From germline, CDR1 is ENHRY and CDR2 SYGVKD. CDR3 in amino acids: CASKTGDYF. CDR3 DNA: TGTGCCTCTAAGACAGGGGACTACTTC.

The chain links TRBV28 to TRBJ1-5; TRBD1 agrees at 7 bases. CDR1 is MDHEN and CDR2 is SYDVKM in the germline V gene. The CDR3 sequence is 13 residues long. With V trimmed by 10 bases and J by 6 bases, 9 bases remained unmatched. Here the CDR3 reads CAILDRKSQPQHF. In DNA, the CDR3 is TGTGCCATCCTGGACAGGAAGAGTCAGCCCCAGCATTTT.

The rearrangement joins TRBV7-2 to TRBJ2-7; perhaps TRBD1 as D (5 bases). CDR1 and CDR2 (germline): SGHTA, FQGNSA. The CDR3 has 14 residues. V gave up 5 bases and J gave up 2 bases, with 13 bases separating them. The CDR3 sequence is CASSPRGAAYEQYF. Here the CDR3 DNA reads TGTGCCAGCAGCCCCCGTGGGGCCGCCTACGAGCAGTACTTC.

The CDR3 DNA reads TGTGCCAGCAGTCCACGAAGCGCGATTAGCACAGATACGCAGTATTTT. This encodes CASSPRSAISTDTQYF. The chain joins TRBV6-2 or TRBV6-3 to TRBJ2-3; no firm D call. V lost 5 bases, J lost 0 bases, and 15 bases lay in between. The CDR3 sequence is 16 residues long. CDR1 is MNHEY, CDR2 SVGEGT, per germline.

The chain employs TRBV27 and TRBJ1-6; TRBD1 is a possible D gene (5 bases). CDR1 and CDR2 from the germline V gene are MNHEY and SMNVEV (reference sequence). The V and J ends lost 6 bases and 10 bases respectively, with 10 bases between them. The CDR3 runs to 12 residues. The CDR3: CASRGQGSPLHF. The CDR3 bases are TGTGCCAGCAGGGGGCAGGGATCACCCCTCCACTTT.

The chain combines TRBV2 with TRBJ2-3; D is perhaps TRBD2 (7 bases). V lost 7 bases to trimming and J lost 0 bases, with 14 bases between them. The germline CDR1 and CDR2 sequences are SNHLY and FYNNEI. CDR3 length equals 15 residues. The CDR3 loop reads CASKGGGPSTDTQYF. The CDR3 nucleotides are TGTGCCAGCAAAGGGGGGGGTCCTAGCACAGATACGCAGTATTTT. Variable domain in full (rest from reference TRBV2 and TRBJ2-3): EPEVTQTPSHQVTQMGQEVILRCVPISNHLYFYWYRQILGQKVEFLVSFYNNEISEKSEIFDDQFSVERPDGSNFTLKIRSTKLEDSAMYFCASKGGGPSTDTQYFGPGTRLTVL.